What follows is one TCR beta chain and its context. The target antigen is unknown. This entry comes from a study of molecular identifiers for immune sequencing clone quantification. Study-level results: Over 97% of CMV-specific effector molecules, but under 1% of naive ones, were in clones above 20 copies.

TCRdb re-called the PCR reads with MiXCR, one entry per CDR3 protein. The data contain around 460,000 distinct CDR3 sequences, about a fifth of them seen just once; the ten biggest clones take up around 0.84%. Germline lookup yields CDR1 SGHVS and CDR2 FNYEAQ. CDR3 size: 16 residues. V shed 5 bases and J shed 0 bases, with 14 bases lying between them. This TCR derives from a human donor in good health. Some libraries in this study had Jurkat cell RNA spiked in. V usage is TRBV7-6 and J usage is TRBJ1-3; unclear D gene. Sequenced material: naive CD8+ T cells from blood, with Jurkat cell RNA spiked in. The sample's subset: FACS-sorted CD8+CD4-CCR7+CD45RA+ naive T cells. The CDR3 region is CASSPDVASSGNTIYF. Written as DNA, the CDR3 is TGTGCCAGCAGCCCGGACGTCGCCTCCTCTGGAAACACCATATATTTT.